This TCR beta chain originates from a study of immune evolution from preneoplasia to lung adenocarcinoma. Study-level results: Later-stage lesions appeared to have more T cells, more diversity, less clonality.

This clone appeared a few times. Its antigen is currently unknown. The germline gives CDR1 MDHEN, CDR2 SYDVKM. CDR3 length: 13 amino acids. The junction had 3 bases not matched to a gene; V was cut back by 5 bases and J by 2 bases. Patient tissue came from resections in Japan or China, 2014–2017. Libraries were prepared by immunoSEQ multiplex PCR; TCRdb keeps only in-frame clonotypes and omits some of them. The sample lists tens of thousands of clones, around three quarters occurring once. The material sequenced was FFPE invasive lung adenocarcinoma tissue. J is TRBJ2-7 and V is TRBV28; 7 nucleotides agree with TRBD1. The origin of this receptor is a person between 55 and 69 years old with lung adenocarcinoma. The CDR3 coding sequence is TGTGCCAGCAGTCCGGGACAGACCTACGAGCAGTACTTC. This codes for CASSPGQTYEQYF.